One and the same sample provided the 20 T cell receptor beta chains below, sequenced in a study of blood T cell repertoires in COVID-19. Sequenced by immunoSEQ multiplex PCR; TCRdb stores in-frame clones only, minus some. The sample lists about half a million clones; approximately 83% were seen once. Sequenced input: peripheral blood. The receptors were sampled from a human donor in a cohort sampled during active COVID-19.

V gene TRBV11-3 combines with J gene TRBJ2-2, with TRBD1 matching over 8 bases. The CDR3 contains 17 residues. Losses at the gene ends were 1 base for V and 6 bases for J; bases not matched to a gene: 10. Per germline, CDR1 SGHNT and CDR2 YENEEA. The CDR3 nucleotides are TGTGCCAGCAGCTTAGCCCAAGGGACAGGTATTCCCGGGGAGCTGTTTTTT. Translated, it gives CASSLAQGTGIPGELFF. Using reference TRBV11-3 and TRBJ2-2 for the parts outside the CDR3, the full variable domain is EAGVVQSPRYKIIEKKQPVAFWCNPISGHNTLYWYLQNLGQGPELLIRYENEEAVDDSQLPKDRFSAERLKGVDSTLKIQPAELGDSAVYLCASSLAQGTGIPGELFFGEGSRLTVL.

The gene calls are TRBV3-1 (or the pseudogene TRBV3-2) and TRBJ1-2, with D hard to call. Germline V lookup: CDR1 LGHDT, CDR2 YNNKEL (reference sequence). This CDR3 has 14 amino acids. Trimming removed 0 bases from V and 4 bases from J, with 9 bases in between. The CDR3 region has the DNA TGTGCCAGCAGCCAAGATACGGTACTCTATGGCTACACCTTC. Its protein is CASSQDTVLYGYTF.

This clone was detected once. The gene calls are TRBV30 and TRBJ2-3; TRBD1 is a possible D gene (6 bases). The CDR3 has 13 amino acids. V lost 3 bases to trimming and J lost 6 bases, with 13 bases between them. Germline CDR1 GTSNPN, CDR2 SVGIG (reference sequence). The CDR3 protein is CAWRTGQLDTQYF. CDR3 DNA sequence: TGTGCCTGGAGGACGGGACAACTGGATACGCAGTATTTT.

V usage is TRBV29-1 and J usage is TRBJ1-1; TRBD1 matches at 9 bases. Germline V lookup: CDR1 SQVTM, CDR2 ANQGSEA. The J segment lost 3 bases and the V segment lost 7 bases, leaving 9 bases of the junction unmatched. This CDR3 has 14 residues. The CDR3 protein is CSARQGETDTEAFF. In DNA, the CDR3 is TGCAGCGCTCGACAGGGGGAAACGGACACTGAAGCTTTCTTT.

This chain uses TRBV5-6 with TRBJ1-5; TRBD1 agrees at 11 bases. From germline, CDR1 is SGHDT and CDR2 YYEEEE. With V trimmed by 4 bases and J by 6 bases, 6 bases remained unmatched. This CDR3 contains 15 residues. As DNA, the CDR3 is TGTGCCAGCAGCCCGGACAGGGGGCTGGTTCAGCCCCAGCATTTT. Encoded protein: CASSPDRGLVQPQHF.

The chain combines TRBV30 with TRBJ2-7; D is unresolved. Germline V lookup: CDR1 GTSNPN, CDR2 SVGIG (reference sequence). V lost 2 bases and J 6 bases, leaving 8 bases between the germline ends. The CDR3 contains 11 residues. The CDR3 sequence: CAWSSGSEQYF. CDR3 sequence (DNA): TGTGCCTGGAGTTCCGGTTCCGAGCAGTACTTC.

This chain connects TRBV19 to TRBJ2-7; the D gene is possibly TRBD1 (5 bases). Trimming removed 5 bases from V and 4 bases from J, with 24 bases in between. The CDR3 length is 17 residues. Per the germline V gene, CDR1 is LNHDA and CDR2 is SQIVND (reference sequence). CDR3 sequence: CASSRKSQGFVTYEQYF. CDR3 DNA sequence: TGTGCCAGTAGTCGGAAGTCGCAGGGTTTTGTCACTTACGAGCAGTACTTC.

The chain combines TRBV7-3 with TRBJ2-3; 9 nucleotides line up with TRBD1. The CDR3 runs 16 residues. V shed 3 bases and J 3 bases; nucleotides not matched to a gene: 7. The germline V gene has CDR1 SGHTA and CDR2 FQGTGA. The CDR3 spells CASSLGPGQGTDTQYF. As DNA, the CDR3 is TGTGCCAGCAGCTTGGGTCCGGGACAGGGAACAGATACGCAGTATTTT.

This sequence joins TRBV2 and TRBJ2-4; possibly TRBD1 for D (6 bases). Trimming pared 6 bases from V and 8 bases from J, leaving 20 bases between. The CDR3 sequence is 15 residues long. Germline CDR1 is SNHLY and CDR2 is FYNNEI. This CDR3 is CASRRTVGFLDIQYF. The DNA of the CDR3 is TGTGCCAGCAGAAGGACAGTCGGGTTTTTGGACATTCAGTACTTC.

This chain connects TRBV5-5 to TRBJ1-4, with TRBD1 matching 8 bases. The V and J ends lost 3 bases and 7 bases, in that order; junction bases with no gene match: 5. The CDR3 contains 14 residues. In germline, CDR1 is SGHKS, CDR2 YYEKEE (reference sequence). Here the CDR3 DNA reads TGTGCCAGCAGCTCACAGGGGGTGGGTGAAAAACTGTTTTTT. Its translation: CASSSQGVGEKLFF.

The chain links TRBV9 to TRBJ2-3; 11 bases fit TRBD2. With 4 bases clipped from V and 5 bases from J, the junction kept 9 bases outside the gene matches. CDR1 SGDLS and CDR2 YYNGEE come from the germline V gene. CDR3 size: 16 residues. DNA of the CDR3: TGTGCCAGCAGCCCCCCCGGACTAGCGGGTCAAGATACGCAGTATTTT. This sequence encodes CASSPPGLAGQDTQYF.

This chain joins TRBV9 and TRBJ2-7; 8 positions match TRBD2. Germline V gives CDR1 SGDLS, CDR2 YYNGEE. After removal of 0 bases from V and 6 bases from J, the junction contained 8 bases not matched to a gene. CDR3 size: 15 residues. The DNA of the CDR3 is TGTGCCAGCAGCGTAGGCCCGGGAGGGCCGAGCGAGCAGTACTTC. Translation gives CASSVGPGGPSEQYF.

The chain recombines TRBV30 with TRBJ1-5, with D perhaps TRBD1 (5 bases). Trimming stripped 0 bases from V and 7 bases from J, with 10 bases between. CDR1 and CDR2 from the germline V gene are GTSNPN and SVGIG (reference sequence). The CDR3 runs 13 residues. The CDR3 sequence is CAWSVGRGQPQHF. The CDR3 DNA is TGTGCCTGGAGTGTGGGGAGGGGCCAGCCCCAGCATTTT. Full variable domain (remainder filled in from reference TRBV30 and TRBJ1-5): SQTIHQWPATLVQPVGSPLSLECTVEGTSNPNLYWYRQAAGRGLQLLFYSVGIGQISSEVPQNLSASRPQDRQFILSSKKLLLSDSGFYLCAWSVGRGQPQHFGDGTRLSIL.

The chain has TRBV29-1 and TRBJ2-7; 11 bases align to TRBD1. The V gene end was trimmed by 1 base and the J gene end by 2 bases; junction bases not matched to a gene: 4. Germline assignment: CDR1 SQVTM and CDR2 ANQGSEA. The CDR3 is 15 residues long. Here the CDR3 reads CSVEGGDRGTYEQYF. The CDR3 bases are TGCAGCGTTGAAGGAGGGGACAGGGGGACCTACGAGCAGTACTTC.

This chain uses TRBV7-9 with TRBJ2-5; D unresolved. Germline loops: CDR1 SEHNR, CDR2 FQNEAQ (reference sequence). The CDR3 is 14 residues long. V lost 5 bases and J lost 2, with 12 bases in between. CDR3 bases: TGTGCCAGCAGCAGAGTAGCCGAACAAGAGACCCAGTACTTC. It specifies CASSRVAEQETQYF. Looking up the rest from reference TRBV7-9 and TRBJ2-5 gives the full variable domain: DTGVSQNPRHKITKRGQNVTFRCDPISEHNRLYWYRQTLGQGPEFLTYFQNEAQLEKSRLLSDRFSAERPKGSFSTLEIQRTEQGDSAMYLCASSRVAEQETQYFGPGTRLLVL.

The chain employs TRBV18 and TRBJ1-1, with D possibly being TRBD1 (5 bases). Germline CDR1 is KGHSH and CDR2 is LQKENI. The length of the CDR3 is 14 residues. Trimming removed 3 bases from V and 1 base from J, with 9 bases in between. Here the CDR3 reads CASSPKQENTEAFF. The CDR3 DNA follows: TGTGCCAGCTCACCCAAACAGGAGAACACTGAAGCTTTCTTT.

The V gene is TRBV7-9, the J gene TRBJ1-2, with D unclear. Germline V lookup: CDR1 SEHNR, CDR2 FQNEAQ (reference sequence). CDR3 length equals 13 residues. The V and J ends lost 4 bases and 2 bases respectively, with 8 bases between them. The CDR3 sequence is CASSSELNYGYTF. The CDR3, as DNA: TGTGCCAGCAGCTCCGAGTTAAACTATGGCTACACCTTC.

This chain links TRBV28 with TRBJ2-1; TRBD2 aligns across 12 bases. The CDR3 runs to 15 residues. V gave up 9 bases and J gave up 4 bases; unmatched junction bases: 7. The germline gives CDR1 MDHEN, CDR2 SYDVKM. The CDR3 here is CASVMTSGSYNEQFF. The CDR3 DNA follows: TGTGCCAGTGTAATGACTAGCGGGAGTTACAATGAGCAGTTCTTC.

The table lists this clone with a count of one. J is TRBJ2-5 and V is TRBV28, with 10 bases aligning to TRBD2. The CDR3 consists of 16 residues. V dropped 3 bases and J dropped 5; count of bases not matched to a gene: 9. In germline, CDR1 is MDHEN, CDR2 SYDVKM. CDR3 region: CASSFRGTSVRETQYF. For the CDR3, the DNA is TGTGCCAGCAGTTTCCGGGGGACTAGCGTACGGGAGACCCAGTACTTC.

In regard to this clone: In the same sample, other DNA sequences code for this CDR3. CDR3 coding DNA: TGTGCCAGCAGCTTAGGTTTAGTCACCGGGGAGCTGTTTTTT. Translated: CASSLGLVTGELFF. The V call is TRBV7-2, the J call TRBJ2-2, with unresolved D. The CDR3 length is 14 residues. The V gene lost 1 base and the J gene lost 4 bases, with 7 bases spanning the gap. Germline V CDR1 and CDR2: SGHTA, FQGNSA.